This T cell receptor beta chain was obtained from a study of STAT3 mutations in large granular lymphocyte leukemia. CDR1 LNHDA and CDR2 SQIVND come from the germline V gene (reference sequence). This CDR3 is built from 16 residues. Trimming shortened V by 5 bases and J by 4 bases, and 18 bases separated the two germline ends. General study findings and limits: Every T-LGLL patient had at least one immunodominant TCRbeta clonotype. Some patients had persisting codominant clonotypes that could mask small clones.

Approximately 40,000 productive templates were obtained per sample on average. Data came from immunoSEQ multiplex PCR; TCRdb stores just in-frame clones and leaves some out. The sample lists several thousand clones, about 88% occurring once. On this clone: The target antigen is unknown.

This rearrangement joins TRBV19 to TRBJ1-5; D gene uncertain. The receptor was isolated from a man at least 80 years old with T-cell large granular lymphocyte leukemia. Some clones in this sample may be carry-over from other donors' samples. The sample consisted of peripheral blood mononuclear cells. The CDR3 DNA reads as TGTGCCAGTAGTCCGAGACCGGACTGGTTGAATCAGCCCCAGCATTTT. The encoded protein is CASSPRPDWLNQPQHF.